Following are 28 T cell receptor beta chains from one sample sequenced in a study of blood T cells in healthy people across ages. The authors ran a second PCR of 7 to 11 cycles using a sample-barcoded 5' primer and a J-beta primer mix. One entry per CDR3 protein results from TCRdb running MiXCR on the 5' RACE reads. Among 1.5 million to 2 million distinct CDR3 sequences listed, 28% were seen once. Input material: blood. These receptors all come from a woman aged 25 to 39 in good health.

V gene TRBV14 combines with J gene TRBJ2-5, with no clear D. CDR3 length: 13 amino acids. V lost 3 bases, J lost 11 bases, and 16 bases lay in between. The germline V gene has CDR1 SGHDN and CDR2 FVKESK. CDR3 DNA: TGTGCCAGCAGCCATCACTCCTACAATGAGCAGTACTTC. Protein product: CASSHHSYNEQYF.

Remarks on this clonotype: A much more abundant neighbour one base away suggests this may be a read error. The rearrangement links TRBV6-2 or TRBV6-3 to TRBJ2-5; unclear D gene. The end of the DNA is better explained by TRBJ2-1, so the J call may be wrong. CDR1 and CDR2 (germline): MNHEY, SVGEGT. The CDR3 length is 12 residues. This CDR3 is CASKTDQETQFF. In nucleotides, the CDR3 is TGTGCCAGCAAGACTGACCAAGAGACCCAGTTCTTC.

This clonotype has just one count. The V gene is TRBV12-3 or TRBV12-4, the J gene TRBJ1-1, with D hard to call. V lost 7 bases to trimming and J lost 1 base, with 13 bases between them. CDR3 length: 14 amino acids. The CDR3: CASTPERRNTEAFF. As DNA, the CDR3 is TGTGCCAGCACCCCAGAGAGGCGGAACACTGAAGCTTTCTTT.

In this sample, this clonotype turned up a few times. V and J are TRBV20-1 and TRBJ2-3, with D possibly being TRBD1 (7 bases). The germline V gene encodes CDR1 DFQATT and CDR2 SNEGSKA (reference sequence). Deletions cut 6 bases from V and 4 bases from J, with 17 bases between. This CDR3 contains 14 residues. The CDR3 loop is CSAYTGEAPDTQYF. CDR3 nucleotides: TGCAGTGCGTATACAGGGGAGGCCCCAGATACGCAGTATTTT.

The CDR3 bases are TGTGCCTGGAGTGTACCAGGACCGTTCAACTATGGCTACACCTTC. It encodes CAWSVPGPFNYGYTF. The rearrangement uses TRBV30 and TRBJ1-2, with D unresolved. This CDR3 comprises 15 residues. The germline V and J ends were trimmed by 0 bases and 2 bases, with 13 bases remaining between them. In germline, CDR1 is GTSNPN, CDR2 SVGIG (reference sequence).

This clonotype came up once. The CDR3 nucleotides read TGCAGTGCTACGACCCTTTGGGGGCAGTACTTC. Translated, it gives CSATTLWGQYF. The J gene is TRBJ2-4, the V gene TRBV20-1; D may be TRBD1 or TRBD2 (5 bases each). This CDR3 has 11 residues. The germline V gene encodes CDR1 DFQATT and CDR2 SNEGSKA (reference sequence). V was pared by 4 bases and J by 13 bases, with 14 bases between.

This clonotype was observed at least ten times. The rearrangement links TRBV29-1 to TRBJ2-5; possible D gene TRBD1, 7 bases. Germline values: CDR1 SQVTM, CDR2 ANQGSEA. The CDR3 runs 14 residues. The germline V and J ends were trimmed by 1 base and 3 bases, with 12 bases remaining between them. The CDR3, as DNA: TGCAGCGTTGAAGGCCAGGGGGGTGAAGAGACCCAGTACTTC. Protein: CSVEGQGGEETQYF.

This clonotype was seen a few times. V gene TRBV7-9 combines with J gene TRBJ2-1; no clear D. The germline CDR1 and CDR2 sequences are SEHNR and FQNEAQ (reference sequence). CDR3 length: 13 amino acids. Trimming took 5 bases from V and 10 from J, leaving 15 bases between them. The CDR3 spells CASSELVGGEQFF. The CDR3 DNA reads TGTGCCAGCAGCGAGCTTGTCGGCGGAGAGCAGTTCTTC.

This clonotype was observed many times. An end of the junction differs from the germline gene, which may be a read error. The chain is built from TRBV7-9 and TRBJ2-7; D is unresolved. CDR1 and CDR2 from the germline V gene are SEHNR and FQNEAQ (reference sequence). CDR3 length equals 13 residues. The CDR3 DNA sequence: TGTGCCAGCAGCGTAGCAGGCGTGTTCGAGCAGTACTTC. It encodes CASSVAGVFEQYF.

This chain connects TRBV3-1 to TRBJ1-2; the D gene is possibly TRBD1 (5 bases). The germline V and J ends were trimmed by 8 bases and 7 bases, with 11 bases remaining between them. The CDR3 totals 11 residues. Germline CDR1 LGHDT, CDR2 YNNKEL (reference sequence). CDR3 in DNA: TGTGCCAGCTGGGGCGTAAGTGGCTACACCTTC. This gives the protein CASWGVSGYTF.

The chain carries TRBV7-2 and TRBJ2-5, with 7 bases that match TRBD2. CDR1 and CDR2 (germline): SGHTA, FQGNSA. V shed 5 bases, J shed 5 bases, and the junction held 5 bases outside the gene matches. The CDR3 is 13 residues long. CDR3 nucleotide sequence: TGTGCCAGCAGCCATAACGGGGGGGAGACCCAGTACTTC. This sequence encodes CASSHNGGETQYF.

This clonotype has more than one count but fewer than ten. This sequence joins TRBV6-5 and TRBJ1-1; D is perhaps TRBD1 (5 bases). The CDR3 has 15 amino acids. Per germline, CDR1 MNHEY and CDR2 SVGAGI. Trimming stripped 0 bases from V and 5 bases from J, with 13 bases between. The CDR3 here is CASSYSGEMLTEAFF. The CDR3 DNA reads as TGTGCCAGCAGTTACTCGGGGGAGATGCTGACTGAAGCTTTCTTT.

This chain links TRBV6-5 with TRBJ2-7; a possible D gene is TRBD2 (5 bases). In germline, CDR1 is MNHEY, CDR2 SVGAGI. Trimming took off 0 bases at V and 10 bases at J, with 19 bases between the two ends. The CDR3 covers 15 residues. The CDR3 DNA follows: TGTGCCAGCAGTTACTCGGGCAGCGGACGGTACGGACAGTACTTC. Amino acids: CASSYSGSGRYGQYF.

This clonotype was seen more than once but under ten times. The chain uses TRBV25-1 and TRBJ2-5, with D perhaps TRBD2 (6 bases). The V and J ends lost 3 bases and 7 bases respectively, with 9 bases between them. The CDR3 extends over 12 amino acids. The germline V gene encodes CDR1 MGHDK and CDR2 SYGVNS. The CDR3 DNA reads TGTGCCAGCAGTGATGGAGGGTGGACCCAGTACTTC. This gives the protein CASSDGGWTQYF.

Notes on this clonotype: With a much larger clone just one base away, this may be a read error. The rearrangement uses TRBV29-1 and TRBJ2-3; tentative D call: TRBD2 (6 bases). The CDR3 runs to 13 residues. V lost 0 bases, J lost 4 bases, and 8 bases lay in between. In germline, CDR1 is SQVTM, CDR2 ANQGSEA. The DNA for the CDR3 is TGCAGCGTTGAAGATTGGGGGGCAGATACGCAGTATTTT. Amino acids: CSVEDWGADTQYF.

The chain recombines TRBV5-1 with TRBJ2-5, with no clear D. Trimming shortened V by 2 bases and J by 0 bases, and 8 bases separated the two germline ends. The CDR3 has 14 residues. Germline-derived CDR1 and CDR2 are SGHRS and YFSETQ. The CDR3 sequence: CASSFYSHQETQYF. CDR3 coding DNA: TGCGCCAGCAGCTTCTACAGCCACCAAGAGACCCAGTACTTC.

As concerns this clonotype: At one of its ends the junction is not consistent with the germline gene, which may arise from a read error. V usage is TRBV27 and J usage is TRBJ2-1, with 14 bases lining up with TRBD2. From germline, CDR1 is MNHEY and CDR2 SMNVEV (reference sequence). This CDR3 has 18 amino acids. CDR3: CANSLPGLAGVTYNEQFF. The CDR3 bases are TGTGCCAACAGTTTGCCGGGACTAGCGGGGGTAACCTACAATGAGCAGTTCTTC.

This clonotype was observed a few times. V and J are TRBV6-5 and TRBJ2-1; D is possibly TRBD1 (6 bases). Looked up from germline, CDR1 is MNHEY and CDR2 is SVGAGI. Trimming took 5 bases from V and 5 from J, leaving 28 bases between them. This CDR3 has 19 residues. This CDR3 reads CASSHRTDSSSGNHNEQFF. CDR3 nucleotide sequence: TGTGCCAGCAGTCACCGCACGGACAGTTCCTCCGGCAACCACAATGAGCAGTTCTTC.

This clonotype came up many times. The chain recombines TRBV7-3 with TRBJ2-1; 9 bases are a match to TRBD2. Germline lookup yields CDR1 SGHTA and CDR2 FQGTGA. The CDR3 contains 15 residues. The J segment lost 6 bases and the V segment lost 5 bases, leaving 8 bases of the junction unmatched. Written as DNA, the CDR3 is TGTGCCAGCAGCGACGGACTAGCGTGGGGCAATGAGCAGTTCTTC. It encodes CASSDGLAWGNEQFF. Full variable domain (remainder filled in from reference TRBV7-3 and TRBJ2-1): GAGVSQTPSNKVTEKGKYVELRCDPISGHTALYWYRQSLGQGPEFLIYFQGTGAADDSGLPNDRFFAVRPEGSVSTLKIQRTERGDSAVYLCASSDGLAWGNEQFFGPGTRLTVL.

This clonotype was seen ten or more times. The gene calls are TRBV29-1 and TRBJ2-5, with unresolved D. The CDR3 has 13 residues. Germline V gene sequence: CDR1 SQVTM, CDR2 ANQGSEA. V was pared by 3 bases and J by 9 bases, with 17 bases between. The DNA for the CDR3 is TGCAGCGTTGAGTCGAAACAGCTTCTGGCCCAGTACTTC. Translation gives CSVESKQLLAQYF.

This clonotype appeared many times. The chain has TRBV5-1 and TRBJ2-7, with TRBD1 matching over 10 bases. The CDR3 is 15 residues long. V lost 0 bases and J lost 4; bases outside the gene matches: 4. Germline CDR1 SGHRS, CDR2 YFSETQ. The DNA of the CDR3 is TGCGCCAGCAGCTTGGCCTTGGGACAGGGGTACGAGCAGTACTTC. Translated, it gives CASSLALGQGYEQYF.

This clonotype has more than one count but fewer than ten. The V and J genes are TRBV30 and TRBJ2-5, with D unclear. The CDR3 runs 14 residues. Trimming shortened V by 0 bases and J by 1 base, and 9 bases separated the two germline ends. Germline CDR1 and CDR2: GTSNPN and SVGIG (reference sequence). The CDR3 nucleotides read TGTGCCTGGAGTGTACGCCGGACCCAAGAGACCCAGTACTTC. Translating it yields CAWSVRRTQETQYF. The full variable domain, its missing parts supplied by reference TRBV30 and TRBJ2-5, is SQTIHQWPATLVQPVGSPLSLECTVEGTSNPNLYWYRQAAGRGLQLLFYSVGIGQISSEVPQNLSASRPQDRQFILSSKKLLLSDSGFYLCAWSVRRTQETQYFGPGTRLLVL.

The chain recombines TRBV9 with TRBJ2-5; 8 bases match TRBD1. The end of the DNA aligns better with TRBJ2-7, so the J call may be wrong. CDR1 SGDLS and CDR2 YYNGEE come from the germline V gene. The CDR3 consists of 15 residues. This CDR3 is CASSVEAGQGSEQYF. The CDR3 bases are TGTGCCAGCAGCGTTGAGGCCGGACAGGGTTCCGAGCAGTACTTC.

This rearrangement joins TRBV20-1 to TRBJ2-3; 13 bases agree with TRBD2. The germline gives CDR1 DFQATT, CDR2 SNEGSKA (reference sequence). The CDR3 length is 16 residues. The ends lost 6 bases at V and 9 bases at J; junction bases unmatched: 15. CDR3 nucleotides: TGCAGTGCGCTAACCACGGGACTAGCGGGAACAGGCACGCAGTATTTT. It specifies CSALTTGLAGTGTQYF.

The chain is built from TRBV5-1 and TRBJ1-2; tentative D call: TRBD1 (5 bases). Germline CDR1 SGHRS, CDR2 YFSETQ. The V end lost 3 bases, the J end lost 4 bases, and 19 bases lay between the germline ends. The CDR3 covers 16 residues. CDR3 in amino acids: CASSSGLGRASYGYTF. The CDR3 nucleotides read TGCGCCAGCAGCTCGGGGCTGGGCAGGGCCAGCTATGGCTACACCTTC.

This clonotype has ten or more counts. V and J are TRBV15 and TRBJ1-2; unclear D gene. V was trimmed by 0 bases and J by 5 bases, leaving 7 bases between them. Germline loops: CDR1 LNHNV, CDR2 YYDKDF (reference sequence). The CDR3 covers 13 residues. In DNA, the CDR3 is TGTGCCACCAGCAGAGATCGGGTGTATGGCTACACCTTC. Protein sequence: CATSRDRVYGYTF. The variable domain in full, completed from reference TRBV15 and TRBJ1-2, reads DAMVIQNPRYQVTQFGKPVTLSCSQTLNHNVMYWYQQKSSQAPKLLFHYYDKDFNNEADTPDNFQSRRPNTSFCFLDIRSPGLGDTAMYLCATSRDRVYGYTFGSGTRLTVV.

The chain joins TRBV21-1 to TRBJ1-4; whether TRBD1, the table's D call, matches the DNA was not checked. TRBV21-1 corresponds to a pseudogene. This CDR3 region has 18 residues. CDR3 region: CASSRDRGHPATNEKLFF. The DNA for the CDR3 is TGTGCCAGCAGCAGGGACAGGGGGCACCCAGCAACTAATGAAAAACTGTTTTTT.

This clonotype was counted a few times. The DNA for the CDR3 is TGTGCCAGCAGTTACTCGACAGCTACGACGCAAGAGACCCAGTACTTC. It is translated as CASSYSTATTQETQYF. The J gene is TRBJ2-5, the V gene TRBV6-5, with D possibly being TRBD1 (5 bases). CDR1 is MNHEY and CDR2 is SVGAGI in the germline V gene. The CDR3 contains 16 residues. The V gene lost 0 bases and the J gene lost 2 bases, with 13 bases spanning the gap.